Below, one T cell receptor (beta chain) is given with its context. There is no known antigen for this receptor. No much larger clone is present one base from it, and per-base qualities are unavailable. The CDR3 holds 13 amino acids from the cysteine to the phenylalanine. CDR3 DNA only is kept here, 39 bases in frame from base 1. Reading the germline V gene gives CDR1 SGHRS and CDR2 YFSETQ. The V end gives up 7 bases and the J end 7 bases, leaving 7 bases in the junction not matched to a gene. The data stem from a study of blood T cell repertoires in COVID-19 (dated by TCRdb to about 2020). Broadly, across the study: Samples covering the acute and convalescent phases of COVID-19 were provided by collaborators in the United States, Italy and Spain. Where HLA class I and class II types were available, the types were taken from metadata supplied by the sample provider, not from assay-based typing. Nearly every sample came with metadata listing a de-identified subject ID, COVID-19 status, age in years and sex. Samples came from the ongoing ImmuneRACE study (first 160 participants) plus 1,254 subjects from 6 global collaborators. The material from the prospective study consisted of cDNA or gDNA derived from T cells, B-cell-depleted T cells, or PBMCs. The repertoires were released in a freely available public database meant as a resource for research on the immune response to SARS-CoV-2. The dataset comprised deeply sampled blood TCRbeta repertoires from subjects exposed to, actively infected with, or recovered from COVID-19. Results the study describes overall, beyond this receptor: The quantity of clinical and demographic metadata differed by source and by participant and was supplied without curation.

TCRbeta CDR3 regions were amplified from genomic DNA by means of the immunoSEQ Assay, a bias-controlled multiplex PCR. The authors processed their data as follows. Nucleated cell counts per sample were estimated from amplification of reference gene primers within the assay. Sequence reads were collapsed and filtered to measure the absolute abundance of every unique TCRbeta CDR3 rearrangement. For each sample, productive Simpson clonality was calculated by taking the square root of Simpson's diversity index across productive rearrangements. TCRdb limited this immuneACCESS table to in-frame rearrangements with V and J called. A share of clones is missing; checked studies link under half to unresolved V genes, and the rest is unexplained. The DNA was the basis for D and trimming; V, J and clone size are from that table. The sample contains 300,000 to 350,000 clones, around nine tenths of them found a single time. The ten largest account for around 6.8% of the sample.

One collaborating source in Seattle enrolled patients during active infection and followed them longitudinally through the course of disease. The collaborating institutions used their own protocols to collect whole blood in K2EDTA tubes. For TCRbeta analysis, collaborators shipped samples in one of three forms: frozen whole blood, isolated PBMCs, or DNA extracted from either of those sample types. This clonotype originated in a woman in her thirties with COVID-19, enrolled during active disease. The sequencing sample was made of peripheral blood. The V and J genes are TRBV5-1 and TRBJ2-2; the junction holds 7 bases that match TRBD2. The CDR3 protein is CASGGEGNGELFF. The DNA is TGCGCCAGCGGAGGGGAGGGAAACGGGGAGCTGTTTTTT.